This TCR beta chain was identified in a study of cytotoxic CD8 clonotypes in ibrutinib-treated CLL. Across the whole study: 11 relapsed/refractory, roughly 15 treatment-naive; roughly 17 IGHV unmutated.

Data came from immunoSEQ multiplex PCR; TCRdb stores just in-frame clones and leaves some out. The data contain around 140,000 clones, 80% of them singletons. Whole-study findings and limits: Sustained-remission and progressing patients' sampling times differed. At baseline, clonality was higher than in age-matched healthy donors and correlated with CD8+ counts. Rising at ibrutinib response, clonality subsequently fell back toward baseline at progression.

Unmatched junction bases numbered 13, after V lost 6 bases and J lost 12 bases. This CDR3 region has 14 residues. The germline V gene encodes CDR1 KGHSH and CDR2 LQKENI. Details on this clone: As yet, its antigen is unknown.

The clonotype comes from a human donor with chronic lymphocytic leukemia. This chain uses TRBV18 with TRBJ2-7; 11 bases match TRBD1. Sequencing used PBMCs, obtained after 36 months of ibrutinib treatment. The CDR3, as DNA: TGTGCCAGCTCCCCAGGGACAGGGGGTCGTCTTACGTACTTC. Its protein product is CASSPGTGGRLTYF.